This is a list of T cell receptor beta chains from one sample in a study of shared clonotypes between healthy human individuals. Profiled with immunoSEQ multiplex PCR; TCRdb holds only in-frame clones, not every one. Of approximately 320,000 clones listed, around 67% are singletons. Sequenced sample: memory CD4+ T cells sorted from blood. The receptors shown here come from a man under 40 in good health. Both conserved end residues are part of each CDR3. A D gene is named only where the DNA matches it firmly. The size field is filled for only some rows; it gives once, few, many or a size class.

TRBV5-4	-	TRBJ1-5	TRBD1	CASSWDRGQPQHF	TGTGCCAGCAGCTGGGACAGGGGTCAGCCCCAGCATTTT
TRBV2	-	TRBJ1-2	-	CASSAGRGGYTF	TGTGCCAGCAGTGCGGGTCGGGGTGGCTACACCTTC
TRBV28	-	TRBJ1-2	-	CASWLADYGYTF	TGTGCCAGCTGGTTGGCAGACTATGGCTACACCTTC
TRBV5-5	-	TRBJ2-7	TRBD2	CASSLLALSYEQYF	TGTGCCAGCAGCCTACTAGCGCTCTCCTACGAGCAGTACTTC
TRBV7-3	-	TRBJ2-2	TRBD2	CASSLMSLAVGGELFF	TGTGCCAGCAGCTTAATGAGTCTAGCGGTCGGCGGGGAGCTGTTTTTT
TRBV18	-	TRBJ2-7	-	CASSPRAETYEQYF	TGTGCCAGCTCACCGCGAGCAGAAACCTACGAGCAGTACTTC
TRBV7-9	-	TRBJ2-5	-	CASKPHDQETQYF	TGTGCCAGCAAACCCCATGACCAAGAGACCCAGTACTTC
TRBV2	large	TRBJ2-5	TRBD2	CASSGLAGEQETQYF	TGTGCCAGCAGTGGCCTAGCGGGAGAGCAGGAGACCCAGTACTTC
TRBV29-1	-	TRBJ2-5	-	CSGLESETQYF	TGCAGCGGCTTAGAGTCGGAGACCCAGTACTTC
TRBV29-1	-	TRBJ2-7	-	CSVEGGYEQYF	TGCAGCGTTGAAGGAGGTTACGAGCAGTACTTC
TRBV19	-	TRBJ2-3	-	CASSIRADTQYF	TGTGCCAGTAGTATTCGCGCAGATACGCAGTATTTT
TRBV7-9	-	TRBJ2-3	TRBD1	CASSRMTGASTDTQYF	TGTGCCAGCAGCCGTATGACAGGGGCCAGCACAGATACGCAGTATTTT
TRBV7-8	-	TRBJ2-3	TRBD2	CASSPPGRVDTQYF	TGTGCCAGCAGCCCGCCCGGGAGGGTGGATACGCAGTATTTT
TRBV11-2	few	TRBJ2-1	TRBD2	CASSYSSGRARDEQFF	TGTGCCAGCAGCTACTCTAGCGGGAGGGCCCGTGATGAGCAGTTCTTC
TRBV29-1	-	TRBJ1-5	TRBD1	CSVGMGQGTQPQHF	TGCAGCGTTGGAATGGGACAGGGGACTCAGCCCCAGCATTTT
TRBV27	-	TRBJ2-7	TRBD2	CASSSAGTSGLWQYF	TGTGCCAGCAGTTCAGCAGGGACTAGCGGTCTATGGCAGTACTTC
TRBV5-4	-	TRBJ2-7	TRBD1	CASSTDRADEQYF	TGTGCCAGTAGCACCGACAGGGCCGACGAGCAGTACTTC
TRBV2	-	TRBJ1-5	-	CASSSNRATNQPQHF	TGTGCCAGCTCTTCGAATAGGGCCACAAATCAGCCCCAGCATTTT
TRBV7-2	-	TRBJ2-1	TRBD2	CASSSGLAGGVEQFF	TGTGCCAGCAGCTCGGGACTAGCGGGAGGTGTTGAGCAGTTCTTC
TRBV25-1	-	TRBJ2-7	-	CASSESAGSYEQYF	TGTGCCAGCAGTGAATCTGCGGGATCCTACGAGCAGTACTTC
TRBV6-5	-	TRBJ2-7	-	CASSYTRGSYEQYF	TGTGCCAGCAGTTACACCAGGGGTTCCTACGAGCAGTACTTC
TRBV27	-	TRBJ1-5	-	CASSLYRNQPQHF	TGTGCCAGCAGTTTATACCGCAATCAGCCCCAGCATTTT
TRBV6-4	once	TRBJ2-7	TRBD2	CASSEPSGSTSDEQYF	TGTGCCAGCAGTGAGCCTAGCGGGAGTACCTCGGACGAGCAGTACTTC
TRBV28	-	TRBJ1-5	TRBD1	CASHRDRGGESNQPQHF	TGTGCCTCTCATCGGGACAGGGGAGGTGAAAGCAATCAGCCCCAGCATTTT
TRBV10-2	-	TRBJ2-1	TRBD2	CASSQTSGRVSYNEQFF	TGCGCCAGCAGTCAGACTAGCGGGAGAGTTTCCTACAATGAGCAGTTCTTC
TRBV6-1	-	TRBJ2-3	-	CASSEDTDTQYF	TGTGCCAGCAGTGAGGACACAGATACGCAGTATTTT
TRBV28	medium-sized	TRBJ1-2	TRBD1	CASRLEGTVNYGYTF	TGTGCCAGCAGGCTAGAAGGGACAGTGAACTATGGCTACACCTTC
TRBV7-3	once	TRBJ2-2	-	CASSLASNTGELFF	TGTGCCAGCAGTCTAGCATCGAACACCGGGGAGCTGTTTTTT
TRBV18	-	TRBJ2-7	-	CASSPSGGEQYF	TGTGCCAGCTCACCCTCGGGCGGGGAGCAGTACTTC
TRBV6-6	many	TRBJ2-1	-	CASSPRVYNEQFF	TGTGCCAGCAGCCCTAGGGTATACAATGAGCAGTTCTTC
TRBV27	-	TRBJ2-7	TRBD1	CASSLSGQGGSSYEQYF	TGTGCCAGCAGTTTATCCGGACAGGGTGGTAGCTCCTACGAGCAGTACTTC
TRBV7-3	few	TRBJ2-3	TRBD2	CASSTTRGTSGRSTDTQYF	TGTGCCAGCAGTACAACCAGGGGGACTAGCGGGAGATCGACAGATACGCAGTATTTT
TRBV7-9	-	TRBJ1-3	-	CASSPDSIFSGNTIYF	TGTGCCAGCAGCCCGGACAGCATTTTCTCTGGAAACACCATATATTTT
TRBV5-4	-	TRBJ2-2	TRBD2	CASSTSGRITGELFF	TGTGCCAGCAGCACTAGCGGGAGGATCACCGGGGAGCTGTTTTTT
TRBV25-1	-	TRBJ2-3	TRBD2	CASSEEPGREWQDTQYF	TGTGCCAGCAGTGAGGAACCTGGGCGGGAGTGGCAAGATACGCAGTATTTT
TRBV7-8	-	TRBJ1-4	-	CASRQQGTGEKLFF	TGTGCCAGCAGGCAGCAGGGAACGGGTGAAAAACTGTTTTTT
TRBV21-1	many	TRBJ2-7	-	CASNPLLRSDEQYF	TGTGCCAGCAATCCCCTGCTTAGGTCGGACGAGCAGTACTTC
TRBV5-1	-	TRBJ2-2	-	CASSLARVETGELFF	TGCGCCAGCAGCTTGGCACGGGTGGAGACCGGGGAGCTGTTTTTT
TRBV19	-	TRBJ2-7	-	CASSIDRGSEQYF	TGTGCCAGTAGTATCGATCGGGGCTCCGAGCAGTACTTC
TRBV6-5	-	TRBJ1-2	-	CASSYREEHGYTF	TGTGCCAGCAGTTACAGGGAAGAACATGGCTACACCTTC
TRBV18	-	TRBJ1-6	-	CASSRPEGPNSPLHF	TGTGCCAGCTCACGACCTGAGGGCCCCAATTCACCCCTCCACTTT
TRBV5-6	-	TRBJ1-2	-	CASSLNRAYGYTF	TGTGCCAGCAGCTTGAACAGGGCCTATGGCTACACCTTC
TRBV5-1	-	TRBJ2-2	TRBD2	CASSLPASGHTGELFF	TGCGCCAGCAGCTTGCCGGCTAGCGGACACACCGGGGAGCTGTTTTTT
TRBV2	-	TRBJ2-1	-	CASRGLWTNEQFF	TGTGCCAGCCGAGGGCTTTGGACTAATGAGCAGTTCTTC
TRBV20-1	-	TRBJ2-7	-	CSAWSGEQYF	TGCAGTGCTTGGAGTGGCGAGCAGTACTTC